The entry below gives a single T cell receptor (beta chain) sequence along with its context. The sample comes from a study of cytomegalovirus exposure and HLA in healthy donors. CDR3 size: 14 residues. Unmatched junction bases numbered 8, after V lost 6 bases and J lost 6 bases. The germline V gene encodes CDR1 MNHNY and CDR2 SVGAGI (reference sequence). Primers for the PCR totalled 60 Vbeta and 13 Jbeta. Profiling relied on immunoSEQ multiplex PCR, and the TCRdb table lists in-frame clones only, not all of them. The sample consists of about 200,000 clones, roughly 68% of them appearing once. The sequenced sample consisted of PBMCs. V and J are TRBV6-6 and TRBJ2-7; 10 positions agree with TRBD1. The receptor comes from a woman between 25 and 40 years old in good health and CMV-seronegative. Here the CDR3 DNA reads TGTGCCAGCAGGCCCGGGACAGGGGTTCTCGAGCAGTACTTC. Its protein product is CASRPGTGVLEQYF.